The next 21 T cell receptor beta chains were all read from a single sample in a study of blood T cells in healthy people across ages. For the second PCR, which ran for 7 to 11 cycles, a sample-barcoded 5' primer and a J-beta primer mix were used. Via MiXCR, TCRdb re-called the 5' RACE reads, giving one row per CDR3 protein. In the table there are about 1,000,000 distinct CDR3 sequences, 35% to 50% of which are singletons. The source material was blood. These receptors all stem from a woman aged 55-69 years in good health.

This clonotype was found a few times. The chain uses TRBV25-1 and TRBJ2-7, with no clear D. The CDR3 is 14 residues long. Germline loops: CDR1 MGHDK, CDR2 SYGVNS. V lost 4 bases and J lost 2, with 12 bases in between. The CDR3 loop reads CASSATVRAYEQYF. For the CDR3, the DNA is TGTGCCAGCAGTGCAACAGTTAGGGCCTACGAGCAGTACTTC.

This clonotype was picked up a small number of times. The genes are TRBV7-8 and TRBJ2-3; 10 nucleotides align to TRBD2. Germline CDR1 is SGHVS and CDR2 is FQNEAQ. J lost 3 bases, V lost 5 bases, and 11 bases had no gene match. The CDR3 spans 17 residues. The DNA for the CDR3 is TGTGCCAGCAGCCCTCGATTAGCGGGAGGTGGGACAGATACGCAGTATTTT. Residues: CASSPRLAGGGTDTQYF.

This clonotype was detected many times. The chain recombines TRBV11-2 with TRBJ2-7, with 10 bases aligning to TRBD2. Germline V gives CDR1 SGHAT, CDR2 FQNNGV. Unmatched junction bases numbered 2, after V lost 3 bases and J lost 3 bases. The CDR3 runs to 14 residues. As DNA, the CDR3 is TGTGCCAGCAGCTTGGCTAGCGGGGGCTACGAGCAGTACTTC. This translates into CASSLASGGYEQYF.

Only a few counts were recorded for this clonotype. This chain connects TRBV7-2 to TRBJ2-4; TRBD2 matches at 11 bases. The CDR3 is made up of 19 amino acids. Trimming removed 6 bases from V and 0 bases from J; junction bases left unmatched: 13. CDR1 and CDR2 (germline): SGHTA, FQGNSA. In DNA form, the CDR3 reads TGTGCCAGCAGTCCATACACTAGCGGGAGAGGGTTAGCCAAAAACATTCAGTACTTC. It specifies CASSPYTSGRGLAKNIQYF.

This clonotype was picked up a small number of times. The chain uses TRBV13 and TRBJ2-5, with 9 bases aligning to TRBD1. The CDR3 extends over 15 amino acids. The V and J ends lost 5 bases and 3 bases, in that order; junction bases with no gene match: 7. Germline CDR1 PRHDT, CDR2 FYEKMQ (reference sequence). CDR3 coding DNA: TGTGCCAGCAGCCAACTAGGACAGGGGAAAGAGACCCAGTACTTC. This translates into CASSQLGQGKETQYF.

The rearrangement links TRBV29-1 to TRBJ2-1; TRBD2 is a possible D gene (7 bases). The CDR3 has 17 residues. Germline-derived CDR1 and CDR2 are SQVTM and ANQGSEA. Trimming shortened V by 0 bases and J by 3 bases, and 18 bases separated the two germline ends. CDR3 sequence (DNA): TGCAGCGTTGAAGATCTGACTAGGGGGGAGGGCTACAATGAGCAGTTCTTC. Translation: CSVEDLTRGEGYNEQFF.

For this clonotype: At one of its ends the junction is not consistent with the germline gene, which may arise from a read error. J is TRBJ2-1 and V is TRBV7-6; TRBD2 agrees at 9 bases. The V gene's germline CDR1 is SGHVS and CDR2 FNYEAQ. This CDR3 contains 14 residues. As DNA, the CDR3 is TGTGCCAGCGGCTTAGCGGGGGTTTACAATGAGCAGTTCTTC. This sequence encodes CASGLAGVYNEQFF.

The rearrangement uses TRBV7-8 and TRBJ2-1, with D possibly TRBD2 on 5 matching bases. Trimming left V 2 bases short and J 7 bases short, with 9 bases between. The CDR3 contains 13 residues. CDR1 is SGHVS, CDR2 FQNEAQ, per germline. This CDR3 is CASSLNRGNEQFF. The CDR3 DNA reads as TGTGCCAGCAGCTTAAACCGGGGAAATGAGCAGTTCTTC.

The chain links TRBV11-2 to TRBJ2-3, with 14 positions matching TRBD2. The CDR3 has 19 residues. Germline CDR1 is SGHAT and CDR2 is FQNNGV. The ends lost 4 bases at V and 0 bases at J; junction bases unmatched: 9. CDR3: CASSYPGTSGSSSTDTQYF. CDR3 DNA sequence: TGTGCCAGCAGCTATCCCGGGACTAGCGGGAGCTCTAGCACAGATACGCAGTATTTT.

The V and J genes are TRBV6-6 and TRBJ1-1; D gene ambiguous. Trimming cost V 2 bases and J 11 bases, with 9 bases left between them. Germline lookup yields CDR1 MNHNY and CDR2 SVGAGI (reference sequence). CDR3 length equals 11 residues. DNA of the CDR3: TGTGCCAGCAGTTACAACACTAAGGCTTTCTTT. This codes for CASSYNTKAFF.

This clonotype was recorded at least ten times. This sequence joins TRBV27 and TRBJ2-7; 7 bases agree with TRBD2. Germline CDR1 reads MNHEY; CDR2 reads SMNVEV (reference sequence). The CDR3 is 11 amino acids. V was pared by 6 bases and J by 7 bases, with 3 bases of the junction left unmatched. The CDR3 coding sequence is TGTGCCAGCAGCCGGGGAGGGGAGCAGTACTTC. This gives the protein CASSRGGEQYF.

This sequence joins TRBV5-1 and TRBJ1-2, with D maybe TRBD1 (6 bases). There are 14 residues in the CDR3. The V gene's germline CDR1 is SGHRS and CDR2 YFSETQ. Trimming stripped 3 bases from V and 3 bases from J, with 12 bases between. The CDR3 nucleotides read TGCGCCAGCAGCTCACAGGGAGGGGACTATGGCTACACCTTC. Translation: CASSSQGGDYGYTF. The entire variable domain, with the rest obtained from reference TRBV5-1 and TRBJ1-2, is as follows: KAGVTQTPRYLIKTRGQQVTLSCSPISGHRSVSWYQQTPGQGLQFLFEYFSETQRNKGNFPGRFSGRQFSNSRSEMNVSTLELGDSALYLCASSSQGGDYGYTFGSGTRLTVV.

The chain is built from TRBV6-6 and TRBJ2-5, with D perhaps being TRBD1 or TRBD2 (5 bases each). Trimming removed 7 bases from V and 5 bases from J, with 20 bases in between. CDR1 is MNHNY, CDR2 SVGAGI, per germline (reference sequence). This CDR3 has 15 residues. The CDR3, as DNA: TGTGCCAGCAACACCCAGGGACCTACGTTCGAGACCCAGTACTTC. It codes for CASNTQGPTFETQYF.

In the case of this clonotype: Sequence at one end of the junction differs from germline and may be a read error. This chain links TRBV7-9 with TRBJ1-2; D gene ambiguous. CDR3 length: 14 amino acids. The germline V gene encodes CDR1 SEHNR and CDR2 FQNEAQ (reference sequence). The CDR3 DNA reads as TGCGCCAGCAGCTTACGGGCGGGTTTGGAGGGCCACACCTTC. This codes for CASSLRAGLEGHTF.

The CDR3 loop is CASSYRVTSGTDTQYF. For the CDR3, the DNA is TGTGCCAGCAGTTACAGAGTGACTAGCGGGACAGATACGCAGTATTTT. The chain joins TRBV6-2 or TRBV6-3 to TRBJ2-3, with 10 bases fitting TRBD2. The CDR3 has 16 amino acids. V shed 2 bases and J 3 bases; nucleotides not matched to a gene: 5. The germline gives CDR1 MNHEY, CDR2 SVGEGT.

V is TRBV29-1 and J is TRBJ2-1; D gene ambiguous. V was clipped by 7 bases and J by 4 bases, with 5 bases between them. Germline V gives CDR1 SQVTM, CDR2 ANQGSEA. CDR3 length: 10 residues. CDR3 sequence reads: CSGGYNEQFF. CDR3 nucleotides: TGCAGCGGTGGGTACAATGAGCAGTTCTTC.

This clonotype was seen a single time. The CDR3 spells CSVAVRGTSAYNEQFF. The CDR3 DNA is TGCAGCGTTGCTGTTAGGGGGACTAGCGCCTACAATGAGCAGTTCTTC. The rearrangement joins TRBV29-1 to TRBJ2-1, with 10 positions matching TRBD2. CDR1 is SQVTM, CDR2 ANQGSEA, per germline. CDR3 length: 16 amino acids. J lost 2 bases, V lost 4 bases, and 8 bases had no gene match.

V is TRBV9 and J is TRBJ2-4; 7 bases line up with TRBD2. This CDR3 has 12 amino acids. Germline V gene lookup returns CDR1 SGDLS and CDR2 YYNGEE. Trimming took 5 bases from V and 9 from J; bases not matched to a gene: 5. This CDR3 reads CASSTPGGIQYF. Written as DNA, the CDR3 is TGTGCCAGCAGTACACCGGGGGGCATTCAGTACTTC.

V usage is TRBV9 and J usage is TRBJ2-7, with D perhaps TRBD1 or TRBD2 (5 bases each). This CDR3 is 13 amino acids long. Germline CDR1 is SGDLS and CDR2 is YYNGEE. V was pared by 0 bases and J by 7 bases, with 11 bases between. This CDR3 is CASSVGGSNEQYF. The DNA of the CDR3 is TGTGCCAGCAGCGTAGGGGGGAGCAATGAGCAGTACTTC.

The chain carries TRBV12-3 or TRBV12-4 and TRBJ1-2; D call uncertain. V gave up 6 bases and J gave up 0 bases, with 8 bases separating them. The CDR3 is made up of 13 amino acids. The CDR3 here is CASRNRANYGYTF. The CDR3 DNA reads as TGTGCCAGCAGAAATAGGGCTAACTATGGCTACACCTTC.

The chain carries TRBV9 and TRBJ2-1, with 9 bases lining up with TRBD2. The V segment lost 4 bases and the J segment 9 bases; nucleotides outside the gene matches: 14. Germline V CDR1 and CDR2: SGDLS, YYNGEE. The CDR3 sequence is 16 residues long. The CDR3 region is CASSPQGVIAGAEQFF. CDR3 coding DNA: TGTGCCAGCAGCCCCCAAGGAGTGATAGCGGGAGCTGAGCAGTTCTTC.